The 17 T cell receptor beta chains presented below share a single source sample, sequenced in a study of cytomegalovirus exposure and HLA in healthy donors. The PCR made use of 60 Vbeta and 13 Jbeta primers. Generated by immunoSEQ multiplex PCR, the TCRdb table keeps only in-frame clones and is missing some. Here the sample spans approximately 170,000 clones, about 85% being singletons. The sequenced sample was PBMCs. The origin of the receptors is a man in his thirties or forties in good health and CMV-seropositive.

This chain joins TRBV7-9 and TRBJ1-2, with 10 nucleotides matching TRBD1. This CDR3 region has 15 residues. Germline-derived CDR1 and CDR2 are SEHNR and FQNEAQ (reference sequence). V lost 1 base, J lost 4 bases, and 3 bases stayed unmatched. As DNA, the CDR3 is TGTGCCAGCAGCTTAGGACAGGGGGCCGTCTATGGCTACACCTTC. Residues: CASSLGQGAVYGYTF.

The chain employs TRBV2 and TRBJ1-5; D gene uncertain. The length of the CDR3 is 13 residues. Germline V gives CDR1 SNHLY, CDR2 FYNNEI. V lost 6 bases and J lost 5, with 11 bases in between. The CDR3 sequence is CASSPRRDQPQHF. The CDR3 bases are TGTGCCAGCAGCCCTAGGAGGGATCAGCCCCAGCATTTT.

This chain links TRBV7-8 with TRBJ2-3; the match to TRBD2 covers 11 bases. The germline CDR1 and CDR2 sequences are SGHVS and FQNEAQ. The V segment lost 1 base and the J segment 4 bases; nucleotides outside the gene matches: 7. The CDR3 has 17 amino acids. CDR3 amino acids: CASSLGIAGGNADTQYF. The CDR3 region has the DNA TGTGCCAGCAGCTTAGGGATAGCGGGAGGGAATGCAGATACGCAGTATTTT. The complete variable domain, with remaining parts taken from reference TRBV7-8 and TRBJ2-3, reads GAGVSQSPRYKVAKRGQDVALRCDPISGHVSLFWYQQALGQGPEFLTYFQNEAQLDKSGLPSDRFFAERPEGSVSTLKIQRTQQEDSAVYLCASSLGIAGGNADTQYFGPGTRLTVL.

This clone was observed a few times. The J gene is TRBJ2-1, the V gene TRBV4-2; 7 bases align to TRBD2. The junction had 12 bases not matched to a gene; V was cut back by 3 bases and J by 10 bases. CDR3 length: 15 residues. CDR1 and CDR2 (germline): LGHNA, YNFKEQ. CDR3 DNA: TGTGCCAGCAGCCAGGAGTCGGCGGGAGTAGGGGAGCAGTTCTTC. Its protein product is CASSQESAGVGEQFF.

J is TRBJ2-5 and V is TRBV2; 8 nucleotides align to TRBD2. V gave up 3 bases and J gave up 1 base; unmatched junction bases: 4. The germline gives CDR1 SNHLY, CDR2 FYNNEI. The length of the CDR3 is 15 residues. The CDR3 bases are TGTGCCAGCAGTGAGCTAGCGGGCGTCCAAGAGACCCAGTACTTC. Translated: CASSELAGVQETQYF.

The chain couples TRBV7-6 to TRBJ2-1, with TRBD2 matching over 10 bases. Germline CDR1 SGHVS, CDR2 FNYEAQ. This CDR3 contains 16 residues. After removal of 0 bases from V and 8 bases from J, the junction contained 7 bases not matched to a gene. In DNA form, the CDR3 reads TGTGCCAGCAGCTTAGCTCAGCGGGGGGGTAGCGATGAGCAGTTCTTC. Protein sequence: CASSLAQRGGSDEQFF.

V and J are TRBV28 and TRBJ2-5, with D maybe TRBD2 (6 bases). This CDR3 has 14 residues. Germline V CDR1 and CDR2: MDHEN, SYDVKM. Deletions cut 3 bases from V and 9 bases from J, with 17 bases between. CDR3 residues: CASSFRAGMWAQYF. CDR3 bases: TGTGCCAGCAGTTTCAGGGCGGGGATGTGGGCCCAGTACTTC.

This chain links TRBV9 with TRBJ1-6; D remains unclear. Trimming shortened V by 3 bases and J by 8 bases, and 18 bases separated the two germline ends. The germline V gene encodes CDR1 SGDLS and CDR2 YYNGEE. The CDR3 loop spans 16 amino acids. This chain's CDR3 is CASSAQSRGIDSPLHF. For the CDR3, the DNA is TGTGCCAGCAGCGCCCAAAGCCGGGGTATAGATTCACCCCTCCACTTT.

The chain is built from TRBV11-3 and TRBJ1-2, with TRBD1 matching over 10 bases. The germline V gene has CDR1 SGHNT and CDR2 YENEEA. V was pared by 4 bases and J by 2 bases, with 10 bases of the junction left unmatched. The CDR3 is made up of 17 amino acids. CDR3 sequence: CASSSRDRGASNYGYTF. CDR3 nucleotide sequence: TGTGCCAGCAGCTCCCGGGACAGGGGCGCGTCGAACTATGGCTACACCTTC.

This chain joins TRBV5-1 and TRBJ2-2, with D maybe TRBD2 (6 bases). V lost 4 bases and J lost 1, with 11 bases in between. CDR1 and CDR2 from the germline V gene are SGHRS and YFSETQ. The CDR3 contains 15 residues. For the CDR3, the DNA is TGCGCCAGCAGCGTGAGGGACTGGAACACCGGGGAGCTGTTTTTT. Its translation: CASSVRDWNTGELFF. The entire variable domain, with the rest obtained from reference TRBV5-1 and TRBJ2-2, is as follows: KAGVTQTPRYLIKTRGQQVTLSCSPISGHRSVSWYQQTPGQGLQFLFEYFSETQRNKGNFPGRFSGRQFSNSRSEMNVSTLELGDSALYLCASSVRDWNTGELFFGEGSRLTVL.

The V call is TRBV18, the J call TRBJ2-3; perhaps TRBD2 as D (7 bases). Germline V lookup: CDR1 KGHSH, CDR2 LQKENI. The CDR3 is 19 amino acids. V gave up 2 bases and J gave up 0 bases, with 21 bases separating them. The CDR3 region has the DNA TGTGCCAGCTCACCAAGTGGGCTACAGGGAGGGCCAAGCACAGATACGCAGTATTTT. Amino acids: CASSPSGLQGGPSTDTQYF.

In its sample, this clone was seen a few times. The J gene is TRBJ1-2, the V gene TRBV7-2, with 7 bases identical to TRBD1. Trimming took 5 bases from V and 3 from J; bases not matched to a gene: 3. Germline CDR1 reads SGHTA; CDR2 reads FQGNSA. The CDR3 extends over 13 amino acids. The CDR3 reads CASSKDRDYGYTF. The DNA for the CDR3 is TGTGCCAGCAGCAAAGACAGGGACTATGGCTACACCTTC.

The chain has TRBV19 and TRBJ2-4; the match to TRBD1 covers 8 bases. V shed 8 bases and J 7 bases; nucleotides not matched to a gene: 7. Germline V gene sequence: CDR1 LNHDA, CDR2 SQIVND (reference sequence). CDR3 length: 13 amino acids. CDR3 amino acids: CASSDRERNIQYF. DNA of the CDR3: TGTGCCAGTTCGGACAGGGAGAGGAACATTCAGTACTTC.

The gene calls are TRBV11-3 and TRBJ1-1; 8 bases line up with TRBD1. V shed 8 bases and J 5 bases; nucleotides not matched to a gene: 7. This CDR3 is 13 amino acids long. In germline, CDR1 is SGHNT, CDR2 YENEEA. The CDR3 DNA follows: TGTGCCAGCCGAGACAGGGGTGCAACTGAAGCTTTCTTT. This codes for CASRDRGATEAFF.

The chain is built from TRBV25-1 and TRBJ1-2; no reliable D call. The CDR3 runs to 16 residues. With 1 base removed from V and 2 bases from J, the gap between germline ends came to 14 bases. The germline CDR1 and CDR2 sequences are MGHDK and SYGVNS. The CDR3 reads CASSESGGWANYGYTF. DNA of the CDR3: TGTGCCAGCAGTGAATCAGGAGGATGGGCGAACTATGGCTACACCTTC.

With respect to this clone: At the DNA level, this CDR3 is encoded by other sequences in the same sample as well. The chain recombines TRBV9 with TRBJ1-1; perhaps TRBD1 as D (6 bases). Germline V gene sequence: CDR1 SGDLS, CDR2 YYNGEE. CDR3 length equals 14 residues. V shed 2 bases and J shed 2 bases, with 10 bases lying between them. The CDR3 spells CASSVTGANTEAFF. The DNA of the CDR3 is TGTGCCAGCAGCGTGACAGGAGCCAACACTGAAGCTTTCTTT.

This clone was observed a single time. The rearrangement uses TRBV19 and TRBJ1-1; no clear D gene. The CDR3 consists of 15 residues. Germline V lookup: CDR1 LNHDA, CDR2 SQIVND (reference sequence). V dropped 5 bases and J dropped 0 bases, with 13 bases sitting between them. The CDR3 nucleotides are TGTGCCAGTAGTCCACCTGGGAGGCTGAACACTGAAGCTTTCTTT. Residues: CASSPPGRLNTEAFF.